This TCR beta chain was observed in a study of blood T cells in healthy people across ages. Combining a sample-barcoded 5' primer with a J-beta primer mix, a second PCR ran for roughly 6 to 12 cycles. A single record per CDR3 protein comes from TCRdb applying MiXCR to the 5' RACE reads. The sample holds about 640,000 distinct CDR3 sequences; under 70% are singletons and the top ten take around 37%. This clonotype has just one count. The CDR3 is made up of 15 amino acids. Germline V gives CDR1 MDHEN, CDR2 SYDVKM. This rearrangement joins TRBV28 to TRBJ2-5; perhaps TRBD2 as D (5 bases). The DNA end favors TRBJ2-7, so the J call may be wrong. The sequenced material came from blood. This TCR was sampled from a man aged 55-75 years in good health. CDR3 nucleotides: TGTGCCAGCAGTCCGGGGAACAGAGGGCCCTACGAGCAGTACTTC. Translated, it gives CASSPGNRGPYEQYF.